This is a list of T cell receptor beta chains from one sample in a study of T-cell reconstitution after alpha-beta-depleted transplantation in children. TCRdb re-derived calls from the PCR reads in MiXCR, one entry per CDR3 protein. There are 450,000 to 500,000 distinct CDR3 sequences in the sample; approximately 12% occur only once, and roughly 5.4% lies in the top ten. The source was PBMCs from the stem cell graft donor, collected from the stem cell graft. The receptors come from a human donor who donated a stem cell graft to a child with combined immunodeficiency. CDR3s include the opening cysteine and the closing phenylalanine or tryptophan. The D gene is left open where the match is weak. Some rows have no size entry. The others give once, few or many, or a class for an expanded clone.

abundance: -; d_gene: TRBD1; v_gene: TRBV2; j_gene: TRBJ2-7; CDR3aa: CASGVGQGSEQYF; CDR3nt: TGTGCCAGTGGGGTAGGACAGGGGTCCGAGCAGTACTTC
abundance: many; d_gene: TRBD2; v_gene: TRBV10-3; j_gene: TRBJ2-1; CDR3aa: CATRLAAYNEQFF; CDR3nt: TGTGCCACCAGGCTAGCGGCCTACAATGAGCAGTTCTTC
abundance: many; d_gene: -; v_gene: TRBV12-3/TRBV12-4; j_gene: TRBJ2-1; CDR3aa: CASIGIWEVDEQFF; CDR3nt: TGTGCCAGCATTGGGATCTGGGAGGTCGATGAGCAGTTCTTC
abundance: many; d_gene: -; v_gene: TRBV5-8; j_gene: TRBJ2-3; CDR3aa: CASSLAVSTDTQYF; CDR3nt: TGTGCCAGCAGCTTGGCAGTTTCCACAGATACGCAGTATTTT
abundance: few; d_gene: TRBD1; v_gene: TRBV27; j_gene: TRBJ1-6; CDR3aa: CASSLRGPDRAYNSPLHF; CDR3nt: TGTGCCAGCAGTTTACGGGGACCTGACAGGGCATATAATTCACCCCTCCACTTT
abundance: -; d_gene: -; v_gene: TRBV12-3/TRBV12-4; j_gene: TRBJ1-2; CDR3aa: CASSLDREDYGYTF; CDR3nt: TGTGCCAGCAGTTTAGACAGGGAGGACTATGGCTACACCTTC
abundance: few; d_gene: -; v_gene: TRBV6-2/TRBV6-3; j_gene: TRBJ2-3; CDR3aa: CASTTLLGRTTNRTQYF; CDR3nt: TGTGCCAGCACCACCCTCCTCGGGCGGACCACCAATCGAACGCAGTATTTT
abundance: many; d_gene: -; v_gene: TRBV5-7; j_gene: TRBJ2-1; CDR3aa: CASSSEDSYNEQFF; CDR3nt: TGTGCCAGCAGCTCAGAGGACTCCTACAATGAGCAGTTCTTC
abundance: -; d_gene: TRBD2; v_gene: TRBV6-2/TRBV6-3; j_gene: TRBJ2-1; CDR3aa: CASSTGLADYNEQFF; CDR3nt: TGTGCCAGCAGTACCGGACTAGCGGACTACAATGAGCAGTTCTTC
abundance: few; d_gene: TRBD1; v_gene: TRBV20-1; j_gene: TRBJ1-1; CDR3aa: CSARDAERDRGLTEAFF; CDR3nt: TGCAGTGCTAGAGATGCAGAGCGGGACAGGGGCCTCACTGAAGCTTTCTTT
abundance: few; d_gene: TRBD2; v_gene: TRBV11-2; j_gene: TRBJ2-1; CDR3aa: CASRPDSLLAGESYNEQFF; CDR3nt: TGTGCCAGCAGGCCTGACTCCTTACTAGCGGGAGAATCCTACAATGAGCAGTTCTTC
abundance: -; d_gene: TRBD2; v_gene: TRBV7-8; j_gene: TRBJ2-5; CDR3aa: CASRDEGRGGLETQYF; CDR3nt: TGTGCCAGCAGAGACGAGGGGCGGGGGGGCTTGGAGACCCAGTACTTC
abundance: many; d_gene: -; v_gene: TRBV29-1; j_gene: TRBJ1-3; CDR3aa: CSVEKDRGARNTIYF; CDR3nt: TGCAGCGTTGAAAAGGACAGAGGAGCCCGGAACACCATATATTTT
abundance: few; d_gene: TRBD2; v_gene: TRBV4-3; j_gene: TRBJ2-3; CDR3aa: CASSQDRRLAAPRTDTQYF; CDR3nt: TGCGCCAGCAGCCAAGATAGGAGACTAGCGGCGCCTCGCACAGATACGCAGTATTTT
abundance: -; d_gene: TRBD1; v_gene: TRBV24-1; j_gene: TRBJ2-7; CDR3aa: CATSDFGQDEQYF; CDR3nt: TGTGCCACCAGTGATTTTGGACAGGACGAGCAGTACTTC
abundance: few; d_gene: -; v_gene: TRBV4-3; j_gene: TRBJ2-4; CDR3aa: CASSHEAAPLNIQYF; CDR3nt: TGCGCCAGCAGCCACGAGGCCGCGCCGTTAAACATTCAGTACTTC
abundance: many; d_gene: -; v_gene: TRBV10-3; j_gene: TRBJ1-5; CDR3aa: CATVQGPEQPQHF; CDR3nt: TGTGCCACCGTACAGGGTCCGGAGCAGCCCCAGCATTTT
abundance: -; d_gene: -; v_gene: TRBV14; j_gene: TRBJ2-1; CDR3aa: CASSQGVRDTFNEQFF; CDR3nt: TGTGCCAGCAGCCAAGGGGTTCGGGACACCTTCAATGAGCAGTTCTTC
abundance: few; d_gene: -; v_gene: TRBV21-1; j_gene: TRBJ2-2; CDR3aa: CASSKALGSGELFF; CDR3nt: TGTGCCAGCAGCAAAGCTCTGGGGAGCGGGGAGCTGTTTTTT
abundance: many; d_gene: -; v_gene: TRBV29-1; j_gene: TRBJ2-5; CDR3aa: CSTPGGVQETQYF; CDR3nt: TGCAGCACACCCGGTGGCGTCCAAGAGACCCAGTACTTC
abundance: many; d_gene: TRBD2; v_gene: TRBV9; j_gene: TRBJ2-3; CDR3aa: CASSPKAGGKDTQYF; CDR3nt: TGTGCCAGCAGCCCCAAGGCCGGGGGGAAAGATACGCAGTATTTT
abundance: -; d_gene: -; v_gene: TRBV6-1; j_gene: TRBJ2-7; CDR3aa: CASRLVGTAYEQYF; CDR3nt: TGTGCCAGCAGGTTGGTAGGGACGGCCTACGAGCAGTACTTC
abundance: many; d_gene: TRBD1; v_gene: TRBV10-3; j_gene: TRBJ1-1; CDR3aa: CAISDELPGQGRGNTEAFF; CDR3nt: TGTGCCATCAGTGATGAATTGCCGGGACAGGGAAGGGGGAACACTGAAGCTTTCTTT
abundance: -; d_gene: -; v_gene: TRBV7-9; j_gene: TRBJ2-6; CDR3aa: CASSSLRGVGANVLTF; CDR3nt: TGTGCCAGCAGCTCTCTCAGGGGAGTAGGGGCCAACGTCCTGACTTTC
abundance: few; d_gene: -; v_gene: TRBV12-3/TRBV12-4; j_gene: TRBJ1-1; CDR3aa: CASSFPGGNAFF; CDR3nt: TGTGCCAGCAGTTTCCCGGGGGGGAACGCTTTCTTT
abundance: many; d_gene: TRBD2; v_gene: TRBV30; j_gene: TRBJ2-1; CDR3aa: CAWSLAGGHSEQFF; CDR3nt: TGTGCCTGGAGTCTAGCGGGGGGGCACAGTGAGCAGTTCTTC
abundance: -; d_gene: -; v_gene: TRBV27; j_gene: TRBJ1-5; CDR3aa: CASSSSPRIEGGQPQHF; CDR3nt: TGTGCCAGCAGTTCCTCACCTCGGATAGAGGGAGGTCAGCCCCAGCATTTT
abundance: -; d_gene: -; v_gene: TRBV14; j_gene: TRBJ2-1; CDR3aa: CASSQAGWRSSYNEQFF; CDR3nt: TGTGCCAGCAGCCAAGCGGGCTGGCGAAGCTCCTACAATGAGCAGTTCTTC
abundance: few; d_gene: TRBD1; v_gene: TRBV6-1; j_gene: TRBJ1-2; CDR3aa: CASSPGGTGDYGYTF; CDR3nt: TGTGCCAGCAGTCCCGGGGGGACAGGGGACTATGGCTACACCTTC
abundance: few; d_gene: -; v_gene: TRBV27; j_gene: TRBJ2-3; CDR3aa: CASSLPGAATDTQYF; CDR3nt: TGTGCCAGCAGTTTGCCGGGGGCGGCCACAGATACGCAGTATTTT
abundance: -; d_gene: -; v_gene: TRBV12-5; j_gene: TRBJ2-1; CDR3aa: CASGLVPRPYNEQFF; CDR3nt: TGTGCTAGTGGTTTGGTACCCAGGCCCTACAATGAGCAGTTCTTC
abundance: many; d_gene: -; v_gene: TRBV9; j_gene: TRBJ2-1; CDR3aa: CASSVAYSYNEQFF; CDR3nt: TGTGCCAGCAGCGTAGCTTACTCGTACAATGAGCAGTTCTTC
abundance: once; d_gene: TRBD1; v_gene: TRBV5-1; j_gene: TRBJ2-3; CDR3aa: CASSLGDRTTDSQYF; CDR3nt: TGCGCCAGCAGCTTGGGGGACAGAACCACAGATTCGCAGTATTTT
abundance: -; d_gene: TRBD2; v_gene: TRBV5-1; j_gene: TRBJ2-7; CDR3aa: CASGLAGEGEQYF; CDR3nt: TGCGCCAGTGGCCTAGCGGGGGAAGGTGAGCAGTACTTC
abundance: many; d_gene: TRBD2; v_gene: TRBV7-2; j_gene: TRBJ2-4; CDR3aa: CASSASGTGGIQYF; CDR3nt: TGTGCCAGCAGCGCCAGTGGGACGGGGGGCATTCAGTACTTC
abundance: few; d_gene: -; v_gene: TRBV9; j_gene: TRBJ2-7; CDR3aa: CASSLGTRDLEQYF; CDR3nt: TGTGCCAGCAGCCTGGGTACGAGGGACCTCGAGCAGTACTTC
abundance: few; d_gene: -; v_gene: TRBV4-3; j_gene: TRBJ2-1; CDR3aa: CASSQDLKLAHNEQFF; CDR3nt: TGCGCCAGCAGCCAAGATCTAAAACTAGCCCACAATGAGCAGTTCTTC
abundance: few; d_gene: -; v_gene: TRBV15; j_gene: TRBJ1-1; CDR3aa: CATSVLPGPAEAFF; CDR3nt: TGTGCCACCAGCGTATTACCGGGACCCGCCGAAGCTTTCTTT
abundance: -; d_gene: TRBD2; v_gene: TRBV12-3/TRBV12-4; j_gene: TRBJ2-3; CDR3aa: CASNSWTSRDTQYF; CDR3nt: TGTGCCAGCAACTCCTGGACTAGTCGAGATACGCAGTATTTT
abundance: -; d_gene: -; v_gene: TRBV12-3/TRBV12-4; j_gene: TRBJ2-1; CDR3aa: CASSSWDARNNEQFF; CDR3nt: TGTGCCAGCAGTTCCTGGGACGCGAGGAACAATGAGCAGTTCTTC
abundance: -; d_gene: -; v_gene: TRBV27; j_gene: TRBJ2-3; CDR3aa: CASSFLGGASDTQYF; CDR3nt: TGTGCCAGCAGTTTCCTGGGGGGCGCATCAGATACGCAGTATTTT
abundance: few; d_gene: TRBD1; v_gene: TRBV18; j_gene: TRBJ1-4; CDR3aa: CASSPDVLRGTGGFGTNEKLFF; CDR3nt: TGTGCCAGCTCACCAGATGTCCTCAGAGGGACAGGGGGCTTTGGGACTAATGAAAAACTGTTTTTT
abundance: few; d_gene: -; v_gene: TRBV9; j_gene: TRBJ2-3; CDR3aa: CASSVGPLQAAQYF; CDR3nt: TGTGCCAGCAGCGTAGGACCCCTCCAGGCGGCGCAGTATTTT
abundance: few; d_gene: -; v_gene: TRBV20-1; j_gene: TRBJ2-1; CDR3aa: CSARNWFLGEDEQFF; CDR3nt: TGCAGTGCTAGAAATTGGTTTCTAGGCGAGGATGAGCAGTTCTTC